This entry lists 5 T cell receptor beta chains sequenced from one sample in a study of T-cell reconstitution after alpha-beta-depleted transplantation in children. Using unique molecular identifiers, the investigators prepared the TCRbeta library. TCRdb re-analysed the PCR reads in MiXCR, keeping a single row per CDR3 protein. The table includes about 300,000 distinct CDR3 sequences, roughly 7.8% detected once. Which antigens these TCRs recognize remains unknown. Study results and caveats: One year post-transplant, T-cell counts and diversity were largely derived from T cells produced anew.

Source: peripheral blood, taken 360 days after TCRalphabeta/CD19-depleted stem cell transplant. These receptor sequences come from a female patient under 10 years old who had a stem cell transplant for Fanconi anemia, so the T cells may come from the graft donor.

The chain has TRBV20-1 and TRBJ2-2, with 10 bases matching TRBD2. The CDR3 spans 17 residues. From germline, CDR1 is DFQATT and CDR2 SNEGSKA (reference sequence). The CDR3 is CCARDFRGLAGDGELFF. For the CDR3, the DNA is TGCTGCGCTAGAGATTTCCGCGGGCTAGCGGGGGACGGGGAGCTGTTTTTT.

The V gene is TRBV7-9, the J gene TRBJ2-3, with TRBD2 matching 7 bases. Germline assignment: CDR1 SEHNR and CDR2 FQNEAQ (reference sequence). This CDR3 is built from 14 residues. V lost 7 bases to trimming and J lost 2 bases; unmatched junction nucleotides: 6. The CDR3 reads CASTRRGNTDTQYF. CDR3 nucleotide sequence: TGTGCCAGCACCAGGCGGGGGAACACAGATACGCAGTATTTT.

The table lists this clonotype with many counts. This chain links TRBV15 with TRBJ2-5; a weak D match, TRBD2 (5 bases). The CDR3 totals 18 residues. CDR1 is LNHNV, CDR2 YYDKDF, per germline (reference sequence). V lost 3 bases to trimming and J lost 2 bases, with 22 bases between them. CDR3 protein: CATSSPFAGISRQETQYF. DNA for the CDR3: TGTGCCACCAGCAGTCCCTTTGCCGGGATTAGTAGGCAAGAGACCCAGTACTTC. Supplemented by reference TRBV15 and TRBJ2-5, the full variable domain reads DAMVIQNPRYQVTQFGKPVTLSCSQTLNHNVMYWYQQKSSQAPKLLFHYYDKDFNNEADTPDNFQSRRPNTSFCFLDIRSPGLGDTAMYLCATSSPFAGISRQETQYFGPGTRLLVL.

In this sample, this clonotype turned up many times. This chain uses TRBV20-1 with TRBJ2-7; 10 positions agree with TRBD1. The CDR3 is 13 residues long. The J segment lost 3 bases and the V segment lost 4 bases, leaving 3 bases of the junction unmatched. CDR1 is DFQATT and CDR2 is SNEGSKA in the germline V gene (reference sequence). The CDR3 reads CSAIWDRGYEQYF. In nucleotides, the CDR3 is TGCAGTGCTATCTGGGACAGGGGCTACGAGCAGTACTTC.

This clonotype was seen repeatedly, ten times or more. The chain links TRBV29-1 to TRBJ1-2; D possibly corresponds to TRBD1 (5 bases). The V and J ends lost 8 bases and 5 bases respectively, with 9 bases between them. Germline V gene data show CDR1 as SQVTM and CDR2 as ANQGSEA. CDR3 size: 10 residues. Here the CDR3 reads CSTGRYGYTF. The CDR3 nucleotides read TGCAGCACAGGTCGTTATGGCTACACCTTC. Looking up the rest from reference TRBV29-1 and TRBJ1-2 gives the full variable domain: SAVISQKPSRDICQRGTSLTIQCQVDSQVTMMFWYRQQPGQSLTLIATANQGSEATYESGFVIDKFPISRPNLTFSTLTVSNMSPEDSSIYLCSTGRYGYTFGSGTRLTVV.